This passage covers 8 T cell receptor beta chains from one sample sequenced in a study of human T cells and chemical hapten exposure. One entry per CDR3 protein, called by TCRdb with MiXCR from the RACE reads. The sample lists fewer than 85,000 distinct CDR3 sequences, around 9.4% occurring once. Stated time point: healthy volunteer bleed at 6 weeks. Blood, whole and unfractionated, served as the source for total RNA extraction. Sequenced material: whole blood. These receptors were collected from a female donor in good health. Some clones in this sample may be carry-over from other donors' samples.

Ten or more counts support this clonotype. The J gene is TRBJ2-1, the V gene TRBV12-3 or TRBV12-4; possibly TRBD2 for D (6 bases). The CDR3 consists of 15 residues. Trimming pared 4 bases from V and 6 bases from J, leaving 16 bases between. As DNA, the CDR3 is TGTGCCAGCAGTTCATTAGCGGACAACTTCAATGAGCAGTTCTTC. Translation: CASSSLADNFNEQFF.

This clonotype showed up many times. The J gene is TRBJ1-2, the V gene TRBV18; possibly TRBD1 for D (6 bases). Trimming left V 4 bases short and J 0 bases short, with 6 bases between. Looked up from germline, CDR1 is KGHSH and CDR2 is LQKENI. This CDR3 has 13 residues. The CDR3 protein is CASSRDTNYGYTF. CDR3 bases: TGTGCCAGCTCACGGGACACTAACTATGGCTACACCTTC.

This clonotype occurred many times. The V call is TRBV3-1, the J call TRBJ2-5, with no clear D. Per the germline V gene, CDR1 is LGHDT and CDR2 is YNNKEL (reference sequence). The ends were cut back, 4 bases at V and 0 bases at J, with 12 bases in the middle. CDR3 size: 15 residues. In DNA, the CDR3 is TGTGCCAGCAGCCGCGTAGACCTGTACCAAGAGACCCAGTACTTC. Protein: CASSRVDLYQETQYF.

In its sample, this clonotype was seen a few times. The chain recombines TRBV19 with TRBJ2-3; D gene unclear. This CDR3 has 14 residues. The germline V gene encodes CDR1 LNHDA and CDR2 SQIVND (reference sequence). V lost 1 base to trimming and J lost 0 bases, with 5 bases between them. DNA of the CDR3: TGTGCCAGTAGTATAGGGTGGAGCACAGATACGCAGTATTTT. Protein: CASSIGWSTDTQYF.

This clonotype was recorded a few times. The chain couples TRBV6-6 to TRBJ1-6, with D possibly matching TRBD1 (5 bases). V was shortened by 0 bases and J by 10 bases, with 13 bases between the two germline ends. The CDR3 totals 15 residues. Germline loops: CDR1 MNHNY, CDR2 SVGAGI (reference sequence). The CDR3 DNA is TGTGCCAGCAGTTACTCTCCCACAGGTCGATCACCCCTCCACTTT. As protein: CASSYSPTGRSPLHF.

This clonotype was found many times. The rearrangement uses TRBV28 and TRBJ1-1; possible D gene TRBD1, 5 bases. The V and J ends lost 8 bases and 4 bases respectively, with 14 bases between them. Germline loops: CDR1 MDHEN, CDR2 SYDVKM. The CDR3 loop spans 13 amino acids. CDR3 loop: CASLFGAGTEAFF. CDR3 nucleotide sequence: TGTGCCAGCCTATTCGGGGCGGGCACTGAAGCTTTCTTT.

The chain couples TRBV4-1 to TRBJ1-5; D remains unclear. Germline CDR1 is MGHRA and CDR2 is YSYEKL. V shed 3 bases and J shed 1 base, with 10 bases lying between them. The CDR3 length is 15 residues. CDR3 coding DNA: TGCGCCAGCAGCCACAGTGGTTACAGCAATCAGCCCCAGCATTTT. This translates into CASSHSGYSNQPQHF.

This clonotype showed up many times. The chain carries TRBV5-4 and TRBJ1-1; the D is unclear. From germline, CDR1 is SGHNT and CDR2 YYREEE (reference sequence). V was cut by 0 bases and J by 8 bases, with 8 bases left in between. CDR3 size: 12 residues. The CDR3 DNA reads as TGTGCCAGCAGCTTGGACTATGGCGAAGCTTTCTTT. Amino acids: CASSLDYGEAFF.